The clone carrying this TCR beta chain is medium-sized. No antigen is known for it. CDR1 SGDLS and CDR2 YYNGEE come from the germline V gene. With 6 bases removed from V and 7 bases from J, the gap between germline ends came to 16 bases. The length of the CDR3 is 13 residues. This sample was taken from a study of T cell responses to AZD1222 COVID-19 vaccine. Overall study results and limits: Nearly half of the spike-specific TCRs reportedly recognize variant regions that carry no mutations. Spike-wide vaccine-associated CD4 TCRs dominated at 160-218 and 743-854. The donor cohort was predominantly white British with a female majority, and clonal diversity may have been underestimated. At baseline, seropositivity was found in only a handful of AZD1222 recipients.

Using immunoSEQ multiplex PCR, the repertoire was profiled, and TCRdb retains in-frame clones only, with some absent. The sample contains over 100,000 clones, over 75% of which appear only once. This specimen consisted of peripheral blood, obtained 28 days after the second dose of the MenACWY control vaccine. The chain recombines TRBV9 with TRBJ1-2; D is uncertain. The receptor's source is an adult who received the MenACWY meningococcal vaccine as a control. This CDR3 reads CASNRDGRGGYTF. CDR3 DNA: TGTGCCAGCAACCGTGACGGCCGGGGTGGCTACACCTTC.